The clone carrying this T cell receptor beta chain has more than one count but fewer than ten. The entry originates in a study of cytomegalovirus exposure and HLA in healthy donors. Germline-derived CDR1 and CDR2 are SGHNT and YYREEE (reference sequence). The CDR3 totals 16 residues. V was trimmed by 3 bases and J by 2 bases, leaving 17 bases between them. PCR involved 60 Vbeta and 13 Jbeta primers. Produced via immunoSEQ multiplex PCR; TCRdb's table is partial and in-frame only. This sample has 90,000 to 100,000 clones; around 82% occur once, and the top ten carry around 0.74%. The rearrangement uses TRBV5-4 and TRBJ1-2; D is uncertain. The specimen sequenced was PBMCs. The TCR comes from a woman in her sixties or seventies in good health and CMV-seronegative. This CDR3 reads CASSSPSGNPNYGYTF. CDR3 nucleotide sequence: TGTGCCAGCAGCTCACCCTCCGGGAACCCAAACTATGGCTACACCTTC.